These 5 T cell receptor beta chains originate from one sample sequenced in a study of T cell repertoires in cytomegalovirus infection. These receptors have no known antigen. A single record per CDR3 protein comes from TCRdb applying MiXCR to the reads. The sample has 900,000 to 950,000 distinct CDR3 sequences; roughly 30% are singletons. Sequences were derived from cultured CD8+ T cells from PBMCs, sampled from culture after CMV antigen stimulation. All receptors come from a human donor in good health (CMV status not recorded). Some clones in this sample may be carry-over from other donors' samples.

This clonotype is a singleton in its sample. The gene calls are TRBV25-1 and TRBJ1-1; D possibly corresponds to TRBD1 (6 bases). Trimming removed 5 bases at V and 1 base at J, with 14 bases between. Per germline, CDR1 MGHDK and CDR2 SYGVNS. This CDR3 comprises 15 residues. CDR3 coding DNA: TGTGCCAGCAGTACCCCTACAGGGAGGAACACTGAAGCTTTCTTT. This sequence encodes CASSTPTGRNTEAFF.

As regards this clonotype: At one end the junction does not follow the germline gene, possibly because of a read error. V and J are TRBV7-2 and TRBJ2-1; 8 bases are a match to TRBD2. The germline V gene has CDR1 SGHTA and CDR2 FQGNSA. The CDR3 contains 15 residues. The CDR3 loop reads CVSSLEAGAYNEQFF. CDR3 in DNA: TGTGTCAGCAGCTTAGAAGCGGGGGCATACAATGAGCAGTTCTTC.

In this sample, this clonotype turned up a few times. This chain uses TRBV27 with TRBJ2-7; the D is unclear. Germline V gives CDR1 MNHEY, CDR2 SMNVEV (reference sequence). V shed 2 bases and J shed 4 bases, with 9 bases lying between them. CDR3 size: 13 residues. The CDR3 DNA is TGTGCCAGCAGTTTAAACTACGGGTACGAGCAGTACTTC. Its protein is CASSLNYGYEQYF.

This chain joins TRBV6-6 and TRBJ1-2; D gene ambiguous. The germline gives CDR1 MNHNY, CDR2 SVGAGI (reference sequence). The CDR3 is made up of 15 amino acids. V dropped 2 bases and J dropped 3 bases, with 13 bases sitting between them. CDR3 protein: CASSYGTGKDYGYTF. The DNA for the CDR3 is TGTGCCAGCAGTTACGGTACGGGGAAAGACTATGGCTACACCTTC.

Here the CDR3 DNA reads TGTGCCAGCAGTTCGCGTGGGAACCTCCAAGAGACCCAGTACTTC. The encoded protein is CASSSRGNLQETQYF. V and J are TRBV27 and TRBJ2-5; D ambiguous. Trimming shortened V by 4 bases and J by 1 base, and 13 bases separated the two germline ends. CDR1 and CDR2 from the germline V gene are MNHEY and SMNVEV (reference sequence). This CDR3 contains 15 residues.